The source of this T cell receptor (beta chain) is a study of shared clonotypes between healthy human individuals. The overall study: Used for every donor were three CD4 naive, three CD4 memory, two CD8 naive and one CD8 memory plate.

In the authors' workflow: ImmunoSEQ output lacked quality scores and full-length reads, limiting matched filtering. Clones were sequenced by immunoSEQ multiplex PCR, and TCRdb holds only the in-frame ones, with some missing. V, J and clone size derive from that table, while D and trimming were established from the DNA sequence. The sample contains more than 2 million clones, 93% of which appear only once. Turning to this clone: The junction shows a germline mismatch at one end, possibly a read error.

The length of the CDR3 is 13 residues. The germline V gene encodes CDR1 SGHRS and CDR2 YFSETQ. Terminally differentiated effector memory CD45RA+ cells were excluded by CCR7 positive selection of CD45RO-negative cells. The clonotype comes from a man aged 18-30 years in good health. Some clones in this sample may be carry-over from other donors' samples. V and J are TRBV5-1 and TRBJ1-2; D is possibly TRBD1 (5 bases). The sequenced sample consisted of naive CD8+ T cells from PBMCs. The CDR3 here is CASSLGLNYGYTF. CDR3 coding DNA: TGCGCCAGCAGTTTGGGACTTAACTATGGCTACACCTTC. Looking up the rest from reference TRBV5-1 and TRBJ1-2 gives the full variable domain: KAGVTQTPRYLIKTRGQQVTLSCSPISGHRSVSWYQQTPGQGLQFLFEYFSETQRNKGNFPGRFSGRQFSNSRSEMNVSTLELGDSALYLCASSLGLNYGYTFGSGTRLTVV.